Shown below are 12 T cell receptor beta chains from a single sample sequenced in a study of response to subunit inactivated influenza vaccine. TCRdb recomputed calls from the RT-PCR reads with MiXCR, one row per CDR3 protein. The sample includes about 480,000 distinct CDR3 sequences, approximately 11% seen only once; the top ten take approximately 12%. Source: PBMCs from blood, taken 45 days after vaccination. Source of these receptors: a man between 50 and 59 years old who received an inactivated influenza vaccine.

As concerns this clonotype: In this CDR3 the conserved last residue, phenylalanine or tryptophan, is missing, so a read error is likely. This rearrangement joins TRBV29-1 to TRBJ1-1, with a weak D call TRBD1 (5 bases). CDR1 is SQVTM and CDR2 is ANQGSEA in the germline V gene. The CDR3 sequence is 13 residues long. V dropped 7 bases and J dropped 7 bases, with 19 bases sitting between them. This CDR3 reads CSAGTGGINEAFI. The CDR3 DNA reads as TGCAGCGCCGGGACGGGGGGGATAAATGAAGCTTTCATT.

This clonotype was counted a few times. The CDR3 loop is CASSRGTSEQFF. CDR3 bases: TGTGCCAGCAGCCGTGGAACAAGTGAGCAGTTCTTC. The chain recombines TRBV28 with TRBJ2-1; D unclear. The V end lost 6 bases, the J end lost 9 bases, and 12 bases lay between the germline ends. The CDR3 consists of 12 residues. The germline gives CDR1 MDHEN, CDR2 SYDVKM.

This clonotype appeared many times. The V and J genes are TRBV5-1 and TRBJ1-3; D gene uncertain. The V and J ends lost 0 bases and 5 bases respectively, with 6 bases between them. The germline V gene encodes CDR1 SGHRS and CDR2 YFSETQ. The CDR3 is 13 amino acids. CDR3 residues: CASSLDWRNTIYF. CDR3 coding DNA: TGCGCCAGCAGCTTGGATTGGAGAAACACCATATATTTT. Based on the CDR3 plus reference TRBV5-1 and TRBJ1-3, the full variable domain is KAGVTQTPRYLIKTRGQQVTLSCSPISGHRSVSWYQQTPGQGLQFLFEYFSETQRNKGNFPGRFSGRQFSNSRSEMNVSTLELGDSALYLCASSLDWRNTIYFGEGSWLTVV.

This clonotype was recorded many times. This chain uses TRBV12-3 or TRBV12-4 with TRBJ2-1; D could derive from TRBD1 or TRBD2 (5 bases each). V shed 3 bases and J shed 7 bases, with 10 bases lying between them. The CDR3 totals 13 residues. The CDR3 is CASSFSGRNEQFF. CDR3 sequence (DNA): TGTGCCAGCAGTTTTTCGGGGCGGAATGAGCAGTTCTTC.

The chain combines TRBV10-3 with TRBJ1-1, with TRBD1 identical over 9 bases. CDR3 size: 15 residues. After removal of 7 bases from V and 0 bases from J, the junction contained 6 bases not matched to a gene. Germline-derived CDR1 and CDR2 are ENHRY and SYGVKD. The CDR3 nucleotides read TGTGCCATCACTAGACAGGGGGGAGTGAACACTGAAGCTTTCTTT. This codes for CAITRQGGVNTEAFF.

Only a few counts were recorded for this clonotype. This sequence joins TRBV5-6 and TRBJ1-2; D may be TRBD1 (5 bases). Deletions cut 4 bases from V and 8 bases from J, with 18 bases between. The CDR3 is 14 residues long. Germline V CDR1 and CDR2: SGHDT, YYEEEE. Written as DNA, the CDR3 is TGTGCCAGCAGCCCAGGGACCGCCGTCGAGGGCTACACCTTC. Translated: CASSPGTAVEGYTF.

This clonotype was seen more than once but under ten times. The rearrangement links TRBV6-5 to TRBJ1-1; no definite D call. Trimming took off 2 bases at V and 4 bases at J, with 11 bases between the two ends. Germline V CDR1 and CDR2: MNHEY, SVGAGI. The CDR3 length is 14 residues. This chain's CDR3 is CASSYLDIGTEAFF. DNA for the CDR3: TGTGCCAGCAGTTACCTGGATATCGGCACTGAAGCTTTCTTT.

This clonotype was recorded only once. The V and J genes are TRBV23-1 and TRBJ2-1, with 14 nucleotides matching TRBD2. TRBV23-1 is marked as an open reading frame, function uncertain. Trimming took 2 bases from V and 7 from J; bases not matched to a gene: 7. This CDR3 is built from 17 residues. CDR3 sequence reads: CASSQPGLAGVVNEQFF. CDR3 DNA: TGCGCCAGCAGTCAACCGGGACTAGCGGGAGTGGTGAATGAGCAGTTCTTC.

The rearrangement uses TRBV5-1 and TRBJ2-2; D perhaps matches TRBD2 (6 bases). The CDR3 spans 15 residues. Germline CDR1 reads SGHRS; CDR2 reads YFSETQ. The V end was cut by 4 bases, the J end by 0 bases, with 10 bases between. The CDR3 loop reads CASSGGTANTGELFF. CDR3 in DNA: TGCGCCAGCAGCGGAGGGACGGCGAACACCGGGGAGCTGTTTTTT.

This chain joins TRBV6-2 or TRBV6-3 and TRBJ2-5; tentatively, D is TRBD2 (6 bases). The V and J ends lost 0 bases and 6 bases respectively, with 8 bases between them. Germline loops: CDR1 MNHEY, CDR2 SVGEGT. The CDR3 runs 13 residues. In nucleotides, the CDR3 is TGTGCCAGCAGTTACTCGGGGGGTCAGACCCAGTACTTC. Its protein product is CASSYSGGQTQYF.

This clonotype was seen more than once but under ten times. The chain employs TRBV14 and TRBJ2-5, with TRBD2 as a possible D gene (6 bases). Per germline, CDR1 SGHDN and CDR2 FVKESK. Trimming shortened V by 2 bases and J by 8 bases, and 12 bases separated the two germline ends. This CDR3 is built from 13 residues. The CDR3 DNA sequence: TGTGCCAGCAGCCAAACTAGCATTCATACCCAGTACTTC. Translation: CASSQTSIHTQYF.

This clonotype was observed many times. The V gene is TRBV20-1, the J gene TRBJ2-7; 11 bases are a match to TRBD2. Unmatched junction bases numbered 3, after V lost 7 bases and J lost 1 base. CDR3 length equals 13 residues. Germline V gives CDR1 DFQATT, CDR2 SNEGSKA (reference sequence). The CDR3 here is CSGRTSGSYEQYF. Written as DNA, the CDR3 is TGCAGTGGGAGGACTAGCGGGTCCTACGAGCAGTACTTC.